Listed below are T cell receptor beta chains from one sample, sequenced in a study of shared clonotypes between healthy human individuals. Using immunoSEQ multiplex PCR, the repertoire was profiled, and TCRdb retains in-frame clones only, with some absent. The sample yields a few million clones, over 85% seen once. The sequencing sample was made of naive CD4+ T cells sorted from blood. These receptors originate from a man younger than 30 in good health. Both conserved end residues are part of each CDR3. The order of the fields is clone size, V gene, J gene, D gene, CDR3 DNA, CDR3 protein. D genes are given only for firm matches. The size of a clone is reported for some rows only, either as once, few or many, or as a class for expanded clones.

>.|TRBV15|TRBJ2-7|TRBD1
TGTGCCACCAGCAGAGATATCGGGAGTAGGGACAGGGCCTACGAGCAGTACTTC
CATSRDIGSRDRAYEQYF
>.|TRBV6-1|TRBJ2-1|TRBD2
TGTGCCAGCAGGGAAGCGGGGCTAAATGAGCAGTTCTTC
CASREAGLNEQFF
>.|TRBV2|TRBJ2-3|TRBD2
TGTGCCAGCAACCGGGACTACACAGATACGCAGTATTTT
CASNRDYTDTQYF
>.|TRBV6-1|TRBJ1-5|TRBD1
TGTGCCAGCAGGGGACAGCAAGTTAGCAATCAGCCCCAGCATTTT
CASRGQQVSNQPQHF
>.|TRBV5-1|TRBJ2-3|.
TGCGCCAGCAGCTCGGGCCTCTCCACAGATACGCAGTATTTT
CASSSGLSTDTQYF
>.|TRBV12-5|TRBJ2-7|TRBD1
TGTGCTAGTGGTTTGGACGCGACAGGGGGCTCCGAGCAGTACTTC
CASGLDATGGSEQYF
>.|TRBV7-9|TRBJ1-4|.
TGTGCCAGCAGCCTTACCGGGACGGTCGTGGAAAAACTGTTTTTT
CASSLTGTVVEKLFF
>.|TRBV7-8|TRBJ2-7|.
TGTGCCAGCAGCTTAGCCCCCCGGGGGTCCTACGAGCAGTACTTC
CASSLAPRGSYEQYF
>.|TRBV18|TRBJ1-2|.
TGTGCCAGCTCACCACCGGCCGAAATTAACTATGGCTACACCTTC
CASSPPAEINYGYTF
>.|TRBV15|TRBJ1-3|TRBD1
TGTGCCACCAGCTCATGGGGACAGACTGGAAACACCATATATTTT
CATSSWGQTGNTIYF
>.|TRBV2|TRBJ2-7|.
TGTGCCAGCAGTGAGTCGCTAGCGTGGCAGTACTTC
CASSESLAWQYF
>.|TRBV6-6|TRBJ2-3|.
TGTGCCAGCAGTGAGTTAGCGGCTAGCACAGATACGCAGTATTTT
CASSELAASTDTQYF
>once|TRBV9|TRBJ2-3|.
TGTGCCAGCAGCGTAGCCGGGGGGCACCAGCTGGGCACAGATACGCAGTATTTT
CASSVAGGHQLGTDTQYF
>.|TRBV7-9|TRBJ2-3|TRBD2
TGTGCCAGCAGCCCCCAATCAGCGGGGGGTTATACGCAGTATTTT
CASSPQSAGGYTQYF